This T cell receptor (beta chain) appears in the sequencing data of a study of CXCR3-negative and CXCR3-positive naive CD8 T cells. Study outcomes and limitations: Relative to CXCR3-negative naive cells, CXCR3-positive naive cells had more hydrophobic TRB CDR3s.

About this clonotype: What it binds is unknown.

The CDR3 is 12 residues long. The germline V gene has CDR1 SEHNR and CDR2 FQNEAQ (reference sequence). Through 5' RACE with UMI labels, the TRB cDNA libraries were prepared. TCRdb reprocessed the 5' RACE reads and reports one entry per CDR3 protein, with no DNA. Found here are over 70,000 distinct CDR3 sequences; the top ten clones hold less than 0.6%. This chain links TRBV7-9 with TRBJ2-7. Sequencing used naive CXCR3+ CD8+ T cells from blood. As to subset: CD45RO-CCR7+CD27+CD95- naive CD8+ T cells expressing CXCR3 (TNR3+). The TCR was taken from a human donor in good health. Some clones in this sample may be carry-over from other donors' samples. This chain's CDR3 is CASSSQSKWIYF.